The 5 T cell receptor beta chains below come from one sample, sequenced in a study of PD-L1 blockade in urothelial cancer. TCRdb's table, derived via immunoSEQ multiplex PCR, lists solely in-frame clones and lacks some. Seen here are about 43,000 clones, 88% observed once, and the top ten hold over 12%. Sequencing used PBMCs, obtained around atezolizumab (anti-PD-L1) treatment. The receptors shown here come from a woman in her sixties with urothelial cancer.

The CDR3 sequence is CASSREGLPYEQYF. In DNA form, the CDR3 reads TGTGCCAGTAGTAGGGAGGGACTCCCCTACGAGCAGTACTTC. The V and J genes are TRBV19 and TRBJ2-7, with 7 bases lining up with TRBD2. The CDR3 is 14 residues long. Germline lookup yields CDR1 LNHDA and CDR2 SQIVND (reference sequence). J gave up 2 bases and V 4 bases, and 5 bases lay outside the gene matches.

This clone was detected only once. V usage is TRBV7-3 and J usage is TRBJ2-7; unclear D gene. The germline V gene encodes CDR1 SGHTA and CDR2 FQGTGA. V lost 1 base to trimming and J lost 1 base, with 11 bases between them. The CDR3 sequence is 15 residues long. The CDR3 nucleotides read TGTGCCAGCAGCTTAAGGGCAGGTCCTTCCTACGAGCAGTACTTC. Translation: CASSLRAGPSYEQYF.

The chain links TRBV21-1 to TRBJ1-4; the D call of TRBD1 is as the table states it, not checked on the DNA. TRBV21-1 is annotated as a pseudogene. The CDR3 is 16 amino acids. The CDR3 DNA is TGTGCCAGCAGCAAACCGGGACAGGGGGGGAATGAAAAACTGTTTTTT. Translated: CASSKPGQGGNEKLFF.

V is TRBV19 and J is TRBJ2-1; D is possibly TRBD1 (6 bases). CDR3 length: 13 residues. Germline V gene lookup returns CDR1 LNHDA and CDR2 SQIVND (reference sequence). V was cut by 8 bases and J by 7 bases, with 15 bases left in between. DNA for the CDR3: TGTGCCAGTGGCCGGACAGCTCGGAATGAGCAGTTCTTC. Protein: CASGRTARNEQFF.

The V gene is TRBV7-9, the J gene TRBJ2-1, with 10 positions matching TRBD2. The germline gives CDR1 SEHNR, CDR2 FQNEAQ (reference sequence). The CDR3 covers 16 residues. Trimming cost V 5 bases and J 2 bases; bases outside gene matches: 6. This CDR3 is CASSRYSGGTYNEQFF. The DNA for the CDR3 is TGTGCCAGCAGCAGATATAGCGGGGGGACCTACAATGAGCAGTTCTTC.